These 26 T cell receptor beta chains originate from one sample sequenced in a study of CD8 T cells in Susac syndrome. It was with random hexamers that about 0.45 to 1 ug RNA was reverse transcribed. TCRdb re-analysed the immunoSEQ multiplex PCR reads in MiXCR, keeping a single row per CDR3 protein. The data hold 150,000 or so distinct CDR3 sequences, with nearly 97% observed a single time. The sequenced material came from CD8+ T cells from PBMCs. The receptors originated from a human donor with multiple sclerosis.

The V and J genes are TRBV29-1 and TRBJ2-2, with D unresolved. The CDR3 covers 16 residues. Germline V gene data show CDR1 as SQVTM and CDR2 as ANQGSEA. The germline V and J ends were trimmed by 3 bases and 5 bases, with 19 bases remaining between them. For the CDR3, the DNA is TGCAGCGTTGAGCTCGCGTATCAGAGCACGACCGGGGAGCTGTTTTTT. It is translated as CSVELAYQSTTGELFF.

The chain links TRBV13 to TRBJ2-1, with D unresolved. Germline loops: CDR1 PRHDT, CDR2 FYEKMQ (reference sequence). V was shortened by 5 bases and J by 4 bases, with 12 bases between the two germline ends. The CDR3 is 14 residues long. The CDR3 protein is CASSPDRVYNEQFF. CDR3 coding DNA: TGTGCCAGCAGCCCCGATAGGGTTTACAATGAGCAGTTCTTC.

This chain uses TRBV7-9 with TRBJ1-1; 11 bases map to TRBD1. J was trimmed by 4 bases and V by 1 base; bases with no gene match: 2. The CDR3 is 15 amino acids. CDR1 SEHNR and CDR2 FQNEAQ come from the germline V gene (reference sequence). The CDR3 DNA follows: TGTGCCAGCAGCTTAGTGGACAGGGGGCTCACTGAAGCTTTCTTT. As protein: CASSLVDRGLTEAFF.

The gene calls are TRBV11-1 and TRBJ1-2; D is undetermined. The CDR3 has 14 residues. V gave up 5 bases and J gave up 5 bases, with 15 bases separating them. Germline lookup yields CDR1 SGHAT and CDR2 FQDESV (reference sequence). CDR3 DNA: TGTGCCAGCAGCCCCACAACCGACAAGTATGGCTACACCTTC. Protein: CASSPTTDKYGYTF.

This clonotype was picked up one time. The genes are TRBV9 and TRBJ2-3, with D perhaps TRBD2 (7 bases). Trimming left V 3 bases short and J 0 bases short, with 20 bases between. The germline gives CDR1 SGDLS, CDR2 YYNGEE. The CDR3 runs 18 residues. The CDR3 DNA is TGTGCCAGCAGCGCCCGTGGCGGGGGCCGCCCTAGCACAGATACGCAGTATTTT. Amino acids: CASSARGGGRPSTDTQYF.

This CDR3 reads CASSQGVRDTYEQYV. DNA for the CDR3: TGTGCCAGCAGCCAAGGGGTCCGAGACACCTACGAGCAGTACGTC. The chain couples TRBV3-1 to TRBJ2-7, with no clear D. Trimming cost V 1 base and J 2 bases, with 12 bases left between them. The CDR3 consists of 15 residues. CDR1 LGHDT and CDR2 YNNKEL come from the germline V gene (reference sequence).

The V call is TRBV6-5, the J call TRBJ2-7, with 12 nucleotides matching TRBD2. V dropped 3 bases and J dropped 3; count of bases not matched to a gene: 12. The CDR3 sequence is 18 residues long. CDR1 is MNHEY, CDR2 SVGAGI, per germline. CDR3 sequence reads: CASSYDPTSGGSLYEQYV. For the CDR3, the DNA is TGTGCCAGCAGTTATGACCCGACTAGCGGGGGCTCCCTCTACGAGCAGTACGTC.

This chain joins TRBV3-1 and TRBJ2-5, with D possibly TRBD1 on 6 matching bases. Between the trimmed V and J ends, which lost 4 bases and 5 bases, there was a span of 23 bases. This CDR3 is 17 amino acids long. Per the germline V gene, CDR1 is LGHDT and CDR2 is YNNKEL (reference sequence). The CDR3 sequence: CASSPSRDTRIGETQYF. DNA of the CDR3: TGTGCCAGCAGCCCTTCCCGGGACACCCGTATCGGCGAGACCCAGTACTTC.

V usage is TRBV5-1 and J usage is TRBJ2-2; D call uncertain. The CDR3 sequence is 13 residues long. V was pared by 0 bases and J by 4 bases, with 4 bases between. The germline gives CDR1 SGHRS, CDR2 YFSETQ. CDR3 loop: CASSLGRTGELFF. Written as DNA, the CDR3 is TGCGCCAGCAGCTTGGGACGCACCGGGGAGCTGTTTTTT.

The J gene is TRBJ1-3, the V gene TRBV9, with D unclear. Germline CDR1 is SGDLS and CDR2 is YYNGEE. Between the trimmed V and J ends, which lost 0 bases and 2 bases, there was a span of 9 bases. This CDR3 has 15 amino acids. The CDR3 sequence: CASSVVGLPGNTIYF. CDR3 nucleotides: TGTGCCAGCAGCGTAGTCGGCCTCCCTGGAAACACCATATATTTT. Looking up the rest from reference TRBV9 and TRBJ1-3 gives the full variable domain: DSGVTQTPKHLITATGQRVTLRCSPRSGDLSVYWYQQSLDQGLQFLIQYYNGEERAKGNILERFSAQQFPDLHSELNLSSLELGDSALYFCASSVVGLPGNTIYFGEGSWLTVV.

The chain couples TRBV23-1 to TRBJ2-7; possible D gene TRBD2, 5 bases. TRBV23-1 is treated as an ORF (open reading frame) with a function not yet certain. Deletions cut 6 bases from V and 0 bases from J, with 12 bases between. This CDR3 comprises 14 residues. The CDR3 loop is CASSPSGSSYEQYV. CDR3 bases: TGCGCCAGCAGCCCATCGGGGAGCTCCTACGAGCAGTACGTC.

Only one count was recorded for this clonotype. The rearrangement links TRBV30 to TRBJ2-7, with 12 positions matching TRBD2. V was pared by 0 bases and J by 6 bases, with 0 bases of the junction left unmatched. CDR1 GTSNPN and CDR2 SVGIG come from the germline V gene (reference sequence). The CDR3 length is 13 residues. The CDR3 here is CAWSVTSGGEQYF. CDR3 DNA sequence: TGTGCCTGGAGTGTGACTAGCGGGGGCGAGCAGTACTTC.

The chain combines TRBV3-1 with TRBJ2-7; perhaps TRBD1 as D (6 bases). The CDR3 spans 14 residues. V was pared by 6 bases and J by 4 bases, with 16 bases between. Germline values: CDR1 LGHDT, CDR2 YNNKEL (reference sequence). The CDR3 DNA reads as TGTGCCAGCAGTTCCGGGCTGGGGGCTTACGAGCAGTACGTC. It specifies CASSSGLGAYEQYV.

J is TRBJ2-1 and V is TRBV9; D is unclear. Trimming shortened V by 0 bases and J by 5 bases, and 3 bases separated the two germline ends. The CDR3 length is 12 residues. Germline loops: CDR1 SGDLS, CDR2 YYNGEE. The CDR3 DNA sequence: TGTGCCAGCAGCGTAGAAAACAATGAGCAGTTCTTC. This sequence encodes CASSVENNEQFF.

The chain carries TRBV5-1 and TRBJ1-1, with no clear D. Between the trimmed V and J ends, which lost 0 bases and 0 bases, there was a span of 9 bases. The CDR3 has 15 residues. Germline CDR1 SGHRS, CDR2 YFSETQ. The CDR3, as DNA: TGCGCCAGCAGCTTGGAGTTGGGCTTGAACACTGAAGCTTTCTTT. Amino acids: CASSLELGLNTEAFF.

Only one count was recorded for this clonotype. The chain links TRBV30 to TRBJ2-3; 8 nucleotides match TRBD1. Looked up from germline, CDR1 is GTSNPN and CDR2 is SVGIG (reference sequence). The CDR3 extends over 17 amino acids. V was pared by 3 bases and J by 6 bases, with 17 bases of the junction left unmatched. The DNA of the CDR3 is TGTGCCTGGAGCCCAACTGGACAGGGTCTAGATATGGATACGCAGTATTTT. This translates into CAWSPTGQGLDMDTQYF.

The CDR3 region has the DNA TGTGCCAGCAAGACTAGCCTTTACAATGAGCAGTTCTTC. It codes for CASKTSLYNEQFF. The J gene is TRBJ2-1, the V gene TRBV12-3 or TRBV12-4, with 7 bases aligning to TRBD2. The ends lost 7 bases at V and 4 bases at J; junction bases unmatched: 4. The CDR3 has 13 residues.

The V and J genes are TRBV5-1 and TRBJ2-7, with 10 bases fitting TRBD1. The CDR3 is made up of 15 amino acids. Germline CDR1 is SGHRS and CDR2 is YFSETQ. Germline trimming cut 3 bases from V and 2 bases from J; bases unmatched to any gene: 5. This CDR3 reads CASSSPGQGTYEQYF. The CDR3 coding sequence is TGCGCCAGCAGCTCCCCGGGACAGGGGACCTACGAGCAGTACTTC.

The CDR3, as DNA: TGCAGCGTTGAAGAAGACTCCAACTACACCTTC. Translated, it gives CSVEEDSNYTF. This sequence joins TRBV29-1 and TRBJ1-2, with D unresolved. The CDR3 has 11 amino acids. Germline V gene sequence: CDR1 SQVTM, CDR2 ANQGSEA. V was pared by 0 bases and J by 10 bases, with 9 bases between.

This clonotype was seen only once. DNA of the CDR3: TGTGCCAGCAGTGAAAGCGGGCTATCGAACAATGAGCAGTTCTTC. Protein: CASSESGLSNNEQFF. The rearrangement links TRBV25-1 to TRBJ2-1; tentatively, D is TRBD2 (6 bases). There are 15 residues in the CDR3. The V end was cut by 2 bases, the J end by 5 bases, with 13 bases between. Germline V gives CDR1 MGHDK, CDR2 SYGVNS.

This clonotype was detected once. The chain links TRBV3-1 to TRBJ2-1; maybe TRBD2 (5 bases). This CDR3 contains 15 residues. Germline V gives CDR1 LGHDT, CDR2 YNNKEL (reference sequence). The V and J ends lost 2 bases and 0 bases respectively, with 8 bases between them. Here the CDR3 DNA reads TGTGCCAGCAGCCAAAGCGGTAGCTCCTACAATGAGCAGTTCTTC. It codes for CASSQSGSSYNEQFF.

As DNA, the CDR3 is TGCAGCGTTGGCCCCCCCCCAGGCTACACTGAAGCTTTCTTT. Translated, it gives CSVGPPPGYTEAFF. The chain recombines TRBV29-1 with TRBJ1-1; D is unresolved. V lost 4 bases, J lost 3 bases, and 15 bases lay in between. The germline CDR1 and CDR2 sequences are SQVTM and ANQGSEA. The CDR3 extends over 14 amino acids.

This chain uses TRBV12-3 or TRBV12-4 with TRBJ2-5, with TRBD1 matching over 7 bases. V gave up 6 bases and J gave up 4 bases; unmatched junction bases: 8. The CDR3 is 14 residues long. The CDR3 nucleotides are TGTGCCAGCAGCCCCGGGACAGCCCTAGAGACCCAGTACTTC. Translating gives CASSPGTALETQYF.

The chain joins TRBV29-1 to TRBJ2-7, with 12 nucleotides matching TRBD2. Germline values: CDR1 SQVTM, CDR2 ANQGSEA. V trimming: 3 bases; J trimming: 0 bases; junction bases outside the gene matches: 3. This CDR3 spans 15 amino acids. CDR3 region: CSVDGLAGTSYEQYF. The CDR3, as DNA: TGCAGCGTTGATGGACTAGCGGGGACCTCCTACGAGCAGTACTTC.

The V call is TRBV30, the J call TRBJ2-7; weak D call: TRBD1 (6 bases). V lost 0 bases, J lost 7 bases, and 10 bases lay in between. This CDR3 spans 12 amino acids. Germline assignment: CDR1 GTSNPN and CDR2 SVGIG (reference sequence). The CDR3 loop reads CAWSVDRQEQYF. For the CDR3, the DNA is TGTGCCTGGAGTGTTGACAGGCAAGAGCAGTACTTC.

This clonotype showed up just once. The chain links TRBV27 to TRBJ2-3; D is unresolved. Germline V gene data show CDR1 as MNHEY and CDR2 as SMNVEV (reference sequence). CDR3 length equals 14 residues. The V end was cut by 2 bases, the J end by 7 bases, with 13 bases between. The CDR3 spells CASSLVAAPHTQYF. CDR3 nucleotide sequence: TGTGCCAGCAGTTTAGTGGCAGCACCCCATACGCAGTATTTT.